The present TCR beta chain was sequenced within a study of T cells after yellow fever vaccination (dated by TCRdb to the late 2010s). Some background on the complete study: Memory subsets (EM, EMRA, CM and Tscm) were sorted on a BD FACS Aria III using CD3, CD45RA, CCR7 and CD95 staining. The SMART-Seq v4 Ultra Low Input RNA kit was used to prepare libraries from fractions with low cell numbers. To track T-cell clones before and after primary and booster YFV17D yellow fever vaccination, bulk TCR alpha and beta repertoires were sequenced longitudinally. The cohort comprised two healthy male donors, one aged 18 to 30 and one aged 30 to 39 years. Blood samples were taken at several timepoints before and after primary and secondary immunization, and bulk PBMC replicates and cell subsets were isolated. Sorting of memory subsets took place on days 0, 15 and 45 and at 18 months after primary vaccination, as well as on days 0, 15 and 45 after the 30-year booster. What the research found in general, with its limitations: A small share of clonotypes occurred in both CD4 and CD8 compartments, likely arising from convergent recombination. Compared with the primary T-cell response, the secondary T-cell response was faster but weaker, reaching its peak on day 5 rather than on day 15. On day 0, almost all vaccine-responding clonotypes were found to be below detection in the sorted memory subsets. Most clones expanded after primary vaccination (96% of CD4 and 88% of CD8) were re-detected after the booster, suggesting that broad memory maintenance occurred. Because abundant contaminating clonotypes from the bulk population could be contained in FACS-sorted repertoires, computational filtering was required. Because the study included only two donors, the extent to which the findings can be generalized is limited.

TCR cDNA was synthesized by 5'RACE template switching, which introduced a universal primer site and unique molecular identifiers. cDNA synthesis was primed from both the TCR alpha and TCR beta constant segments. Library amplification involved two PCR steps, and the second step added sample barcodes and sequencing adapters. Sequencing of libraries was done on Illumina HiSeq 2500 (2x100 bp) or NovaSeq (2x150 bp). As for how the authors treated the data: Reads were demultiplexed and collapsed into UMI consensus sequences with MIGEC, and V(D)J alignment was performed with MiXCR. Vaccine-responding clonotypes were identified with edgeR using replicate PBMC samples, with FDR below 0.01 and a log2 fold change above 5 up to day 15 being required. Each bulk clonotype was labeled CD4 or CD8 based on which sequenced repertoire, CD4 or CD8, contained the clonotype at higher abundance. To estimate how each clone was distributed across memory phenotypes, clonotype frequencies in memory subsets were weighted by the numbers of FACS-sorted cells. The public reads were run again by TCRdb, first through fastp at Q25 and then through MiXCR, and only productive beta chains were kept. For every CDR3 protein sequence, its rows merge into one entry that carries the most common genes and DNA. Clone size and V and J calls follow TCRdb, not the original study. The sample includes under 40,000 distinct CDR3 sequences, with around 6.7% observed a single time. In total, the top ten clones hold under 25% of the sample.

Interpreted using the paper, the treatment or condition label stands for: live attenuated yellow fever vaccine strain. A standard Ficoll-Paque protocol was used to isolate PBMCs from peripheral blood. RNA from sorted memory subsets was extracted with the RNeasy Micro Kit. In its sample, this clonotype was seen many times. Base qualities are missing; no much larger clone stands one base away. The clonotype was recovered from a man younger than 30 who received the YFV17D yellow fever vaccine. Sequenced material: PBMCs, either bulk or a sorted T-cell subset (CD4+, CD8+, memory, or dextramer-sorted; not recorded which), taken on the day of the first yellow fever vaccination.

The CDR3 here reads CASSQHGRTDTQYF. The nucleotide sequence reads TGCGCCAGCAGCCAACATGGGCGCACAGATACGCAGTATTTT. The chain uses TRBV4-3 and TRBJ2-3; the D gene remains uncertain. V is clipped by 2 bases and J by 1 base, and the sequence between their germline boundaries is 7 bases long. From the cysteine up to the phenylalanine, the CDR3 has a length of 14 residues. Here the CDR3 DNA is all that survives: 42 bases in frame from base 1. The germline V gene yields LGHNA for CDR1 and YSLEER for CDR2.